This T cell receptor beta chain came from a study of CXCR3-negative and CXCR3-positive naive CD8 T cells. A word on this clonotype: Its antigen is not known.

The CDR3 runs 16 residues. Looked up from germline, CDR1 is LGHNA and CDR2 is YSLEER. Naive CD8+ T lymphocytes were specified as CD45RO-CCR7+CD27+CD95-. Preparation of TRB cDNA libraries relied on 5' RACE carrying UMI labels. TCRdb reprocessed the 5' RACE reads; each CDR3 protein has one entry and no DNA is given. Its listing shows some 150,000 distinct CDR3 sequences. Study-level findings and limits: CXCR3-positive naive cells had TRB CDR3s that were more hydrophobic than CXCR3-negative naive cells had. The level of CXCR3 expression partially decreased after cryopreservation; the majority of assays used fresh PBMCs.

J is TRBJ2-2 and V is TRBV4-3; checking the TCRdb D call of TRBD1 is not possible without DNA. This clonotype originated in a human donor in good health. Some clones in this sample may be carry-over from other donors' samples. Source material: naive CXCR3+ CD8+ T cells from blood. Subset noted: CD45RO-CCR7+CD27+CD95- naive CD8+ T cells expressing CXCR3 (TNR3+). The chain's CDR3 is CASSQDPGAYTGELFF.